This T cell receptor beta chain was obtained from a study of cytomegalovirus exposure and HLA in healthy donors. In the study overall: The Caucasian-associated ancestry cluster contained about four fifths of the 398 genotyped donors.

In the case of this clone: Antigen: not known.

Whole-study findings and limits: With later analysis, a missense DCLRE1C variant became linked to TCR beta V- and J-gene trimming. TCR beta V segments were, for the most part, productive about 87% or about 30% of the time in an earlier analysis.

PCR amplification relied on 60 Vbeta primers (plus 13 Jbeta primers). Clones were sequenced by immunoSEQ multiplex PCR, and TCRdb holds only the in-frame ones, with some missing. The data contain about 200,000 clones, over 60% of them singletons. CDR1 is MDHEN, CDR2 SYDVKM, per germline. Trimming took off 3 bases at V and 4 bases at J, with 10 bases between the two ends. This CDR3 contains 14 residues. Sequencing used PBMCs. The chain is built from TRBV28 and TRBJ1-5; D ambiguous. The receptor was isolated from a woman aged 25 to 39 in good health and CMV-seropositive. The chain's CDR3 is CASSFSLLNQPQHF. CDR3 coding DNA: TGTGCCAGCAGTTTTAGCCTTCTTAATCAGCCCCAGCATTTT.